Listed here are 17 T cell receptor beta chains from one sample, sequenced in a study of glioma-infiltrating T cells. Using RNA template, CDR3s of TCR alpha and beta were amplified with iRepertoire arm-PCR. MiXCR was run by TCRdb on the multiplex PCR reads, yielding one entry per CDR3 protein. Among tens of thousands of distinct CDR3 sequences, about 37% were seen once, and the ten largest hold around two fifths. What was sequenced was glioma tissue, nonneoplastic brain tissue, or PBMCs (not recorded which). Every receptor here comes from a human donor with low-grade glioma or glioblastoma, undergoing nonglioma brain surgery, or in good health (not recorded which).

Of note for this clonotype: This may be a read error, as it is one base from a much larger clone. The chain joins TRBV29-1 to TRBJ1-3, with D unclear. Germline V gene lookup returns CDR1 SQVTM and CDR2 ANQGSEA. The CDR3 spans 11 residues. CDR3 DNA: TGCATCGTTGCCGAGGAAAACACCATATATTTT. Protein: CIVAEENTIYF.

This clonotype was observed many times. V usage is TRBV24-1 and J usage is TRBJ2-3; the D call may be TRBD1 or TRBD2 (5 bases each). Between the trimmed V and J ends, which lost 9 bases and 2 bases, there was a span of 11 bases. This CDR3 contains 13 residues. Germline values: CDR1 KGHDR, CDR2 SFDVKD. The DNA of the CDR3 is TGTGCCACCGGGGGTTCCCCCACAGATACGCAGTATTTT. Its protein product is CATGGSPTDTQYF.

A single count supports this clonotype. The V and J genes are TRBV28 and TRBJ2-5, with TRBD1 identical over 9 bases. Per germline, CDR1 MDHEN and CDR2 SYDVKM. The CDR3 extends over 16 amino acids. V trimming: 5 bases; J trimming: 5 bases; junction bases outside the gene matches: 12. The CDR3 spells CASSGDREGDNETQYF. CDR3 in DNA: TGTGCCAGCAGTGGGGACAGGGAAGGGGACAATGAGACCCAGTACTTC.

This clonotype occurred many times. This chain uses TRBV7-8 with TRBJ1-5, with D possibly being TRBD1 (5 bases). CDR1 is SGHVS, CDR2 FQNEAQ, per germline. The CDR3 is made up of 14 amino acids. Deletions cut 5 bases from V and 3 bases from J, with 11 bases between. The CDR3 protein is CASSRNRNNQPQHF. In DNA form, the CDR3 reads TGTGCCAGCAGCCGTAACAGGAACAATCAGCCCCAGCATTTT.

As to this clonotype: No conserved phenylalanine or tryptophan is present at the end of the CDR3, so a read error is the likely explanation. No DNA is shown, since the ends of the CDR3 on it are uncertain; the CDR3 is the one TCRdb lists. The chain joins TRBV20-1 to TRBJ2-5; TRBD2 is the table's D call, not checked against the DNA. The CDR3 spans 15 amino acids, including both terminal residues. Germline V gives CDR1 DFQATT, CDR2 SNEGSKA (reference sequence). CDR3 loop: CSANEREFAQETQHL.

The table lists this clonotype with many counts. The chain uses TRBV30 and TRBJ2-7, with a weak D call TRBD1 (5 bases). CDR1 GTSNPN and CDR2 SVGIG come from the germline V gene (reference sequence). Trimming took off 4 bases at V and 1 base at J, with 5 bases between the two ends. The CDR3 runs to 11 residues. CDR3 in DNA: TGTGCCTGGACAGGGTCCTACGAGCAGTACTTC. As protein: CAWTGSYEQYF.

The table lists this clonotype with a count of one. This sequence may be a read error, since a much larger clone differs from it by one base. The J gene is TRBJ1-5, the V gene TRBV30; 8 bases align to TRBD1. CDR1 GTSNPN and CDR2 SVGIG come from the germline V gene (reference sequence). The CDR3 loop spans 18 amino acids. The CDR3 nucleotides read TGTGACTGGAGTTCCTCCCAACAGGGGGTGGGCAGCAATCAGCCCCAGCATTTT. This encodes CDWSSSQQGVGSNQPQHF.

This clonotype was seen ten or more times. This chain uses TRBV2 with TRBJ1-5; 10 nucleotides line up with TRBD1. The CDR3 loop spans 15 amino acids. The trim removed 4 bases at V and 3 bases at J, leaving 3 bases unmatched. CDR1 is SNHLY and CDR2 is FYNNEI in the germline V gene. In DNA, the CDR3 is TGTGCCAGCAGTGGACAGGGGGCACACAATCAGCCCCAGCATTTT. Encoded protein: CASSGQGAHNQPQHF. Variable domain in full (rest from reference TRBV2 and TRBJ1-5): EPEVTQTPSHQVTQMGQEVILRCVPISNHLYFYWYRQILGQKVEFLVSFYNNEISEKSEIFDDQFSVERPDGSNFTLKIRSTKLEDSAMYFCASSGQGAHNQPQHFGDGTRLSIL.

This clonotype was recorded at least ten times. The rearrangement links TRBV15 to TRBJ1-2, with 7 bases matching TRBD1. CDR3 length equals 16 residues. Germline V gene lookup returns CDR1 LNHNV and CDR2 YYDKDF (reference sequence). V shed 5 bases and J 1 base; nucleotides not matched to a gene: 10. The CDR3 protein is CATSPGTGVNNYGYTF. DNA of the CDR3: TGTGCCACCAGCCCAGGAACAGGGGTTAATAACTATGGCTACACCTTC.

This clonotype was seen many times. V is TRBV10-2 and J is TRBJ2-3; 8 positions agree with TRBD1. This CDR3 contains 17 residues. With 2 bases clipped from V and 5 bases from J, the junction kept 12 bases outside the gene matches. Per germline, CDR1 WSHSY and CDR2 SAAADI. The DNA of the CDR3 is TGCGCCAGCAGTGAGCTTAGGGGCAGGGGGCTAATAGATACGCAGTATTTT. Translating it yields CASSELRGRGLIDTQYF.

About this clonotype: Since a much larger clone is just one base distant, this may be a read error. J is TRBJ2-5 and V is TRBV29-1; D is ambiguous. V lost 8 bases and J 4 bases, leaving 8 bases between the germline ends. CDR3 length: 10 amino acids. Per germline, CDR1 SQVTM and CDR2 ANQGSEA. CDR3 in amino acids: CSNYIETQYF. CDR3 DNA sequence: TGCAGCAACTACATAGAGACCCAGTACTTC.

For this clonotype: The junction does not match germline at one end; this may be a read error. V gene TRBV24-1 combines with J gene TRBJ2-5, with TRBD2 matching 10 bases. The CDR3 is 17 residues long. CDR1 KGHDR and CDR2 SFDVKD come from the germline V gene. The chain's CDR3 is CAASDAVAGGLQEAQYF. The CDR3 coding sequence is TGTGCCGCCAGTGATGCCGTAGCGGGGGGATTACAAGAGGCCCAGTACTTC.

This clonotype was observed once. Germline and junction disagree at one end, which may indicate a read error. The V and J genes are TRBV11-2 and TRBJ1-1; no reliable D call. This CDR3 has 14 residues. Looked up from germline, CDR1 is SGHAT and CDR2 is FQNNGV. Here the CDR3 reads CASRLAPLGTEAFF. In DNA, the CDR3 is TGTGCCAGCAGGTTAGCACCCCTGGGCACTGAGGCTTTCTTT.

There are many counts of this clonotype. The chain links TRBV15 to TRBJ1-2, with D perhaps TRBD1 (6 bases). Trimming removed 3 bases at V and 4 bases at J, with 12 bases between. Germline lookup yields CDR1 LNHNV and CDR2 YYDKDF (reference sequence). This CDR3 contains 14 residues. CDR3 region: CATSRDLGGYGYTF. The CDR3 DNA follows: TGTGCCACCAGCAGGGACCTAGGGGGCTATGGCTACACCTTC.

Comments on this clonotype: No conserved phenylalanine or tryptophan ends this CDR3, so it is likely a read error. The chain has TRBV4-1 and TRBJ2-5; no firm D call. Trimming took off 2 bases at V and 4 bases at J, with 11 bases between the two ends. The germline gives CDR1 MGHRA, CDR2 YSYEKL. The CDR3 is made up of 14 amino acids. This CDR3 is CASSQWDQLETQYL. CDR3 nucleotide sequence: TGCGCCAGCAGCCAATGGGATCAGTTAGAGACCCAGTACCTC.

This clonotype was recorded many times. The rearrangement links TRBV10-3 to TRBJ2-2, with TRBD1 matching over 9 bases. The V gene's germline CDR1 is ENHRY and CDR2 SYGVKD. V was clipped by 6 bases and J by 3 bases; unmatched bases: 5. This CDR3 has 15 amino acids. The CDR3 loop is CAIRHRDRDTGELFF. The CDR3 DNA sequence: TGTGCCATCAGACACCGGGACAGGGACACCGGGGAGCTGTTTTTT.

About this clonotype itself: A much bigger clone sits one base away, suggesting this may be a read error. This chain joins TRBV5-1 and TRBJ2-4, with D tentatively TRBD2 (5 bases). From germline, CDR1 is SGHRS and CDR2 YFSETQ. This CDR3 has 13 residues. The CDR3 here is CASSSGPGNIKYF. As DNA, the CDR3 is TGCGCCAGCAGCTCCGGACCGGGGAACATTAAGTACTTC.